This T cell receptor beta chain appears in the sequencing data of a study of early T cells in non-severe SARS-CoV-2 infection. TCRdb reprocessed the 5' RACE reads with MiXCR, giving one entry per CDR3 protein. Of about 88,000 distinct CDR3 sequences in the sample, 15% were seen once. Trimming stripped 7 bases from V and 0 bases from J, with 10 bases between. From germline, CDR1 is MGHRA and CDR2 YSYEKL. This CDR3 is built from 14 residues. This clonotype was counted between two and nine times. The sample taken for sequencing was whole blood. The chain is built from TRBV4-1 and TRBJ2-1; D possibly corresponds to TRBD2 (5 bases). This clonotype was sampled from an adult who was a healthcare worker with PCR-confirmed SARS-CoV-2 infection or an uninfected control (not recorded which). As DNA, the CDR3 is TGCGCCAGCAAGGAGGTGAGCTCCTACAATGAGCAGTTCTTC. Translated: CASKEVSSYNEQFF.